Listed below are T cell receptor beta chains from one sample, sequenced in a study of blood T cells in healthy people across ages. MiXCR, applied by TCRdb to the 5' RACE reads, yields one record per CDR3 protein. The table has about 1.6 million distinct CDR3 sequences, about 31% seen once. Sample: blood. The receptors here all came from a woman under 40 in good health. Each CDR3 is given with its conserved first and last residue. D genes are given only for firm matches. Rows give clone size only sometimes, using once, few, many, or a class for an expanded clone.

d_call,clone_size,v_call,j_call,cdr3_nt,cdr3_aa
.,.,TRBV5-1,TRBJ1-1,TGCGCCAGCAGCTCTCCCAGGGGCGACACTGAAGCTTTCTTT,CASSSPRGDTEAFF
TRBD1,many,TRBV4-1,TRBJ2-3,TGCGCCAGCGGACTCGGACAGGGGAGGACAGATACGCAGTATTTT,CASGLGQGRTDTQYF
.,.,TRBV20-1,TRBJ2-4,TGCAGTGCTAGGGACTTTAACATAGGCAAAAACATTCAGTACTTC,CSARDFNIGKNIQYF
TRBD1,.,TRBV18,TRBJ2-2,TGTGCCAGCTCACTACAGGGGGCTAAGAACACCGGGGAGCTGTTTTTT,CASSLQGAKNTGELFF
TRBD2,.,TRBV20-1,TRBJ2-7,TGCAGTGCGACCGAGACTAGCGGAGCCTACGAGCAGTACTTC,CSATETSGAYEQYF
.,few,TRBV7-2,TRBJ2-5,TGTGCCAGCAGCACTGTACCGGGGTTCCAAGAGACCCAGTACTTC,CASSTVPGFQETQYF
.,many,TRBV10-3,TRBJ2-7,TGTGCCATCAGGGACAGCACCTACGAGCAGTACTTC,CAIRDSTYEQYF
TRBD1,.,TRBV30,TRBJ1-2,TGTGCCTGGAGTGTGACAGGGCTACTCTATGGCTACACCTTC,CAWSVTGLLYGYTF
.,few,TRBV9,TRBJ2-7,TGTGCCAGCAGCGAGACACCCCAGGACGAGCAGTACTTC,CASSETPQDEQYF
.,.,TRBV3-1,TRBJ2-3,TGTGCCAGCAGCTCAGGGGGGGGCAACACAGATACGCAGTATTTT,CASSSGGGNTDTQYF
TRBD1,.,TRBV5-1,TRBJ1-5,TGCGCCAGCAGCTTTGACCCGGACAGGAACAATCAGCCCCAGCATTTT,CASSFDPDRNNQPQHF
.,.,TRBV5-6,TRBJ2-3,TGTGCCAGCAGCCCTCTCTTAGGGTCCCGAACAGATACGCAGTATTTT,CASSPLLGSRTDTQYF
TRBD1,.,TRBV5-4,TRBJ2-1,TGTGCCAGCAGAGACCGCCGGGACAGGGGTGGAAATGAGCAGTTCTTC,CASRDRRDRGGNEQFF
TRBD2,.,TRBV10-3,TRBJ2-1,TGTGCCATCAGCCCGGGACTAGCGGGAGGAGATGAGCAGTTCTTC,CAISPGLAGGDEQFF
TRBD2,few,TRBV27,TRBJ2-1,TGTGCCAGCAGCATCGGGACTAGCGGGAAAGGTGAGCAGTTCTTC,CASSIGTSGKGEQFF
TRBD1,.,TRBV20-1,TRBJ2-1,TGCAGTGCTAGCGGGACAGGGTGTGGTGAGCAGTTCTTC,CSASGTGCGEQFF
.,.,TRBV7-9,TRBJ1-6,TGTGCCAGCAGCTTACGGGGGGGGGCACCCCTCCACTTT,CASSLRGGAPLHF
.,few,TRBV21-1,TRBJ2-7,TGTGCCAGCAGACGCCGGGTCCCAGCGGGTTACTACGAGCAGTACTTC,CASRRRVPAGYYEQYF
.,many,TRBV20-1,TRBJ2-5,TGCAGTGCACCGGGGCTGAGGGGGCAAGAGACCCAGTACTTC,CSAPGLRGQETQYF
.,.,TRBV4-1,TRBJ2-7,TGCGCCAGCAGCCAGGCCCCGGGGTACCATTACGAGCAGTACTTC,CASSQAPGYHYEQYF
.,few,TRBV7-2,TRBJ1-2,TGTGCCAGCAGCTTATTCGGGGGCTGGGGCTACACCTTC,CASSLFGGWGYTF
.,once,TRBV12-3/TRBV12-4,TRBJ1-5,TGTGCCAGCAGTTTATCCGGGGGGCATAGCAATCAGCCCCAGCATTTT,CASSLSGGHSNQPQHF
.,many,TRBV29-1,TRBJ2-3,TGCAGCGTTGTTGGAGGGGCCACAGATACGCAGTATTTT,CSVVGGATDTQYF
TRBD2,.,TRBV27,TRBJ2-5,TGTACCAGCCGGAATCGCGGGAGGGCCATGGAGACCCAGTACTTC,CTSRNRGRAMETQYF
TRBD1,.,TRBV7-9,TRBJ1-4,TGTGCCAGCAGCTTAGCGCTTCGGGACAGGGTACGAGAAAAACTGTTTTTT,CASSLALRDRVREKLFF
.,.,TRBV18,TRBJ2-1,TGTGCCAGCTCACCTGCGCAGGGGTGGTACAATGAGCAGTTCTTC,CASSPAQGWYNEQFF
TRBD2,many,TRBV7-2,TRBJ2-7,TGTGCCAGCAGCCCCAATAGCGGGAGTTCTCTCGAGCAGTACTTC,CASSPNSGSSLEQYF
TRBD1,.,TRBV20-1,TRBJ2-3,TGCAGTGCTAGAGATTGGGGACAGGTCCGTAGGGGAGATACGCAGTATTTT,CSARDWGQVRRGDTQYF
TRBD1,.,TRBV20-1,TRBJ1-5,TGCAGTGCTTTCCGGGACAGGGGTAGCAATCAGCCCCAGCATTTT,CSAFRDRGSNQPQHF
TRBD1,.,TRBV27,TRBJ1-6,TGTGCCAGCAGTCCCCGTAAAACCGGGACAGGAAGGTTGTCCCTCCACTTT,CASSPRKTGTGRLSLHF
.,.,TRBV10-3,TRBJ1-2,TGTGCATCAGTGGGAGCGGGGGAAGATGGCTATGGCTACACCTTC,CASVGAGEDGYGYTF
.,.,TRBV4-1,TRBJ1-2,TGCGCCAGCAGCCAAGATGCCTGGGCGGGCTACACCTTC,CASSQDAWAGYTF
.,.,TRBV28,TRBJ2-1,TGTGCCAGCAGTTTATGGTACAATGAGCAGTTCTTC,CASSLWYNEQFF
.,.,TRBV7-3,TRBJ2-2,TGTGCCAGCAGCTTTTCCGGGACAAAGACCGGGGAGCTGTTTTTT,CASSFSGTKTGELFF
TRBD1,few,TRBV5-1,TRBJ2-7,TGCGCCAGCAGATTGGACAGGGGGAATGCCGAGCAGTACTTC,CASRLDRGNAEQYF
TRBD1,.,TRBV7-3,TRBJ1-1,TGTGCCAGCAGCTCCTCAGGACAGGGATCAAGTGAAGCTTTCTTT,CASSSSGQGSSEAFF
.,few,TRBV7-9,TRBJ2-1,TGTGCCAGCAGCTTAGTAGATGGCGATGAGCAGTTCTTC,CASSLVDGDEQFF
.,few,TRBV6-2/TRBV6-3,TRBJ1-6,TGTGCCAGCAGTTACTACCCTGGTGGTAGTAATTCACCCCTCCACTTT,CASSYYPGGSNSPLHF
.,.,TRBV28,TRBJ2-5,TGTGCCAGCAGTACACAGACAGGAGGAGGGACCCAGTACTTC,CASSTQTGGGTQYF
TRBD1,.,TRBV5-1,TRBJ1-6,TGCGCCAGCAGCTCGAGGGGGCGGGGGAGCTATAATTCACCCCTCCACTTT,CASSSRGRGSYNSPLHF
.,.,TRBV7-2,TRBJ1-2,TGTGCCAGCAGCTTAACAAGGGAACTTGGCTACACCTTC,CASSLTRELGYTF
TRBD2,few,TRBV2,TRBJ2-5,TGTGCCAGCAGTGAAGGGGGACTAGCGTCCCAAGAGACCCAGTACTTC,CASSEGGLASQETQYF
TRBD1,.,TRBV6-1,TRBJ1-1,TGTGCCAGCAGTGAACCGGGACAGGGGCAGTTGTGGGCTTTCTTT,CASSEPGQGQLWAFF
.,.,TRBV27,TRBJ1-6,TGTGCCAGCAGTTTTCGCGGGATAGGGGATAATTCACCCCTCCACTTT,CASSFRGIGDNSPLHF
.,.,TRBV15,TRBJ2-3,TGTGCCACCAGCGAGAGCAGGGGGGCACCCACAGATACGCAGTATTTT,CATSESRGAPTDTQYF
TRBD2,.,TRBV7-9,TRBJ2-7,TGTGCCAGCAGCCCCACGGGGTTGGCGGGAGGGCCTATTCCCTTCGAGCAGTACTTC,CASSPTGLAGGPIPFEQYF
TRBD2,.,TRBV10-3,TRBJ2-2,TGTGCCATCCGTGTGGGGGGGTACGCGAACACCGGGGAGCTGTTTTTT,CAIRVGGYANTGELFF
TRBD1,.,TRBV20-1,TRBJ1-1,TGCAGTGCCGAAGACATAGGGGGCTTGGCTGAAGCTTTCTTT,CSAEDIGGLAEAFF